The sequence of this TCR beta chain was determined in a study of shared clonotypes between healthy human individuals. Study details: Each donor's CD4 naive and CD4 memory cells filled three plates apiece, CD8 naive two, and CD8 memory one.

TCRdb's copy holds only in-frame clones and misses some; the assay was immunoSEQ multiplex PCR. The data contain roughly 2.1 million clones, just over 90% of them singletons. Trimming took 2 bases from V and 12 from J; bases not matched to a gene: 8. This CDR3 is 13 amino acids long. The germline gives CDR1 SGHDT, CDR2 YYEEEE. Positive CCR7 selection of CD45RO-negative cells yielded the naive CD8 cells, and terminally differentiated effector memory CD45RA+ cells were excluded. Donors had no recently reported acute infections or vaccinations and were HIV-negative. Sequenced sample: naive CD8+ T cells from PBMCs. The V and J genes are TRBV5-6 and TRBJ2-1, with 7 bases lining up with TRBD1. The clonotype comes from a young man in good health. Some clones in this sample may be carry-over from other donors' samples. CDR3 sequence reads: CASSFYPGTVQFF. CDR3 coding DNA: TGTGCCAGCAGCTTTTACCCCGGGACAGTGCAGTTCTTC.